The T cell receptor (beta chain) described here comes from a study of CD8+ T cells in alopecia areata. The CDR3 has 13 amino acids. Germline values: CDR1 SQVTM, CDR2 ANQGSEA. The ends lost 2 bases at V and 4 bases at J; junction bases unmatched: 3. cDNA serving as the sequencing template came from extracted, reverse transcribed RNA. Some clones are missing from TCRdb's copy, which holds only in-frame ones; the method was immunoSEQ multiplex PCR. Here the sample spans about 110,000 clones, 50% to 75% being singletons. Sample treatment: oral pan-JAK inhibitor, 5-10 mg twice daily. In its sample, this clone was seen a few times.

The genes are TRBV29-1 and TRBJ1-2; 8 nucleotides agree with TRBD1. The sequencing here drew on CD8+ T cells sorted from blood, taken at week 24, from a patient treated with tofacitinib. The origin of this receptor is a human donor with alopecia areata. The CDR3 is CSVESTGGYGYTF. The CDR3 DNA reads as TGCAGCGTTGAAAGTACAGGGGGCTATGGCTACACCTTC.